This T cell receptor beta chain appears in the sequencing data of a study of shared clonotypes between healthy human individuals. As for the study in general: For every donor, three CD4 naive, three CD4 memory, two CD8 naive and one CD8 memory plates were used.

The V end was cut by 8 bases, the J end by 7 bases, with 17 bases between. CDR3 size: 14 residues. From germline, CDR1 is MDHEN and CDR2 SYDVKM. Study observations and caveats: Naive subsets, compared against memory subsets, generally had larger estimated richness values.

This clone was detected once. Its cognate antigen is unknown. Splitting of each subset's genomic DNA was done evenly across several immunoSEQ plates. Clones were read by immunoSEQ multiplex PCR, and TCRdb kept only the in-frame ones, dropping some. The data show 300,000 to 400,000 clones, with roughly 87% seen just once and around 15% held by the top ten. Donors, without exception, were Caucasian adults residing in Nashville, Tennessee. Sequencing was performed on memory CD8+ T cells sorted from blood. Subset here: CD45RO+ cells pooled with CCR7-negative TemRA cells. This receptor was taken from a man younger than 35 in good health. J is TRBJ2-2 and V is TRBV28; TRBD1 is a possible D gene (6 bases). In nucleotides, the CDR3 is TGTGCCAGCCGAAAACAGGGATGGGGCGGGGAGCTGTTTTTT. It specifies CASRKQGWGGELFF.